Relative to its sample, the clone carrying this TCR beta chain is medium-sized. Antigen: not known. The sample is drawn from a study of circulating CD8 cells and anti-PD-1 response in melanoma. Study background: Anti-PD-1 was first-line therapy for about 55% of the 13 patients. Complete or partial response defined responders; stable or progressive disease, non-responders. Study-level findings and limits: At M1, fewer than 8% of TRB clonotypes appeared in multiple subsets. DNEG was most diverse; TIGIT repertoires were least diverse.

Each library started from roughly 16 ng of total RNA using the QIAseq Immune Repertoire TCR panel. TCRdb recomputed calls from the reads with MiXCR, one row per CDR3 protein. The data contain some 470 distinct CDR3 sequences, approximately 5.2% of them singletons. Sorting of live CD3+CD8+TCRalphabeta+ cells by PD-1 and/or TIGIT gave four subsets. The sample here was CD8+ T cells from PBMCs, taken at baseline or after one month of anti-PD-1 therapy (not recorded which). This TCR came from a human donor with melanoma.

The CDR3 region is CASSWTGLEQYF. CDR3 DNA: TGTGCCAGCAGTTGGACAGGGCTTGAGCAGTACTTC. This chain connects TRBV6-6 to TRBJ2-7; 8 bases map to TRBD1. CDR1 is MNHNY, CDR2 SVGAGI, per germline (reference sequence). The CDR3 loop spans 12 amino acids. Unmatched junction bases numbered 3, after V lost 4 bases and J lost 7 bases.